These 15 T cell receptor beta chains came from one sample sequenced in a study of T cell responses to AZD1222 COVID-19 vaccine. Produced via immunoSEQ multiplex PCR; TCRdb's table is partial and in-frame only. The sample contains around 80,000 clones, around four fifths of which appear only once. Sequenced material: peripheral blood, taken 28 days after the second AZD1222 dose. The receptor source for this set is an adult who received the AZD1222 COVID-19 vaccine.

The genes are TRBV7-2 and TRBJ1-3; D perhaps matches TRBD1 (5 bases). The CDR3 totals 15 residues. The V gene's germline CDR1 is SGHTA and CDR2 FQGNSA. V shed 6 bases and J shed 3 bases, with 15 bases lying between them. The DNA of the CDR3 is TGTGCCAGCAGTCTAAAGGCGGGGGATGGAAACACCATATATTTT. Its translation is CASSLKAGDGNTIYF.

The chain combines TRBV6-5 with TRBJ2-2; D may correspond to TRBD1 or TRBD2 (5 bases each). The CDR3 totals 15 residues. The V gene's germline CDR1 is MNHEY and CDR2 SVGAGI. The ends were cut back, 6 bases at V and 2 bases at J, with 13 bases in the middle. CDR3 sequence: CASRRDRVNTGELFF. The CDR3 DNA is TGTGCCAGCAGGAGGGACCGAGTTAACACCGGGGAGCTGTTTTTT.

The rearrangement joins TRBV5-5 to TRBJ2-7, with TRBD2 matching over 13 bases. The ends lost 5 bases at V and 7 bases at J; junction bases unmatched: 15. CDR3 length equals 17 residues. Germline CDR1 reads SGHKS; CDR2 reads YYEKEE (reference sequence). The chain's CDR3 is CASSFLRTSGSLEEQYF. CDR3 coding DNA: TGTGCCAGCAGTTTCCTAAGGACTAGCGGGAGTTTGGAAGAGCAGTACTTC.

The rearrangement uses TRBV28 and TRBJ2-2; 7 bases are a match to TRBD1. Losses at the gene ends were 5 bases for V and 4 bases for J; bases not matched to a gene: 7. Germline CDR1 and CDR2: MDHEN and SYDVKM. This CDR3 region has 15 residues. The CDR3 loop reads CASSRTGQITGELFF. The CDR3 nucleotides read TGTGCCAGCAGTAGAACGGGACAGATCACCGGGGAGCTGTTTTTT.

The genes are TRBV28 and TRBJ1-2; tentative D call: TRBD1 (6 bases). CDR1 is MDHEN and CDR2 is SYDVKM in the germline V gene. Trimming stripped 1 base from V and 13 bases from J, with 19 bases between. This CDR3 is 14 amino acids long. CDR3 coding DNA: TGTGCCAGCAGTTTATCCGGGGGCGGCTCAGAACGCACCTTC. Its protein product is CASSLSGGGSERTF.

The chain combines TRBV6-5 with TRBJ1-3; possible D gene TRBD1, 6 bases. V was cut by 7 bases and J by 2 bases, with 9 bases left in between. This CDR3 has 13 residues. Germline lookup yields CDR1 MNHEY and CDR2 SVGAGI. The CDR3 reads CASTGTTGNTIYF. The CDR3 DNA reads TGTGCCAGCACCGGGACAACTGGAAACACCATATATTTT.

The chain has TRBV12-5 and TRBJ2-5; D is unresolved. The V gene lost 0 bases and the J gene lost 5 bases, with 13 bases spanning the gap. CDR3 length equals 15 residues. Germline V gene data show CDR1 as LGHNT and CDR2 as FRNRAP. This chain's CDR3 is CASGLVLLERETQYF. Written as DNA, the CDR3 is TGTGCTAGTGGTTTGGTGCTCCTGGAGAGGGAGACCCAGTACTTC.

This chain links TRBV10-3 with TRBJ1-2; TRBD1 aligns across 7 bases. Germline V gene sequence: CDR1 ENHRY, CDR2 SYGVKD. V lost 6 bases to trimming and J lost 7 bases; unmatched junction nucleotides: 11. The CDR3 spans 14 residues. The CDR3 protein is CAISPNRGDGGYTF. The CDR3 DNA reads as TGTGCCATCAGCCCAAACAGGGGAGATGGTGGCTACACCTTC.

V is TRBV7-9 and J is TRBJ2-5; no definite D call. The germline gives CDR1 SEHNR, CDR2 FQNEAQ (reference sequence). The CDR3 spans 11 residues. Trimming took off 4 bases at V and 5 bases at J, with 5 bases between the two ends. This chain's CDR3 is CASSSEETQYF. DNA for the CDR3: TGTGCCAGCAGCTCAGAGGAGACCCAGTACTTC.

This chain uses TRBV7-3 with TRBJ2-1, with 7 positions matching TRBD1. This CDR3 has 15 residues. The J segment lost 4 bases and the V segment lost 2 bases, leaving 5 bases of the junction unmatched. Germline V gives CDR1 SGHTA, CDR2 FQGTGA. The CDR3 here is CASSLLGTAYNEQFF. CDR3 coding DNA: TGTGCCAGCAGCTTATTAGGGACAGCTTACAATGAGCAGTTCTTC.

The chain has TRBV4-2 and TRBJ2-7, with 7 bases fitting TRBD1. Germline CDR1 LGHNA, CDR2 YNFKEQ. The CDR3 sequence is 12 residues long. Losses at the gene ends were 4 bases for V and 6 bases for J; bases not matched to a gene: 3. The CDR3, as DNA: TGTGCCAGCAGCCCGACAGGGCGCGAGCAGTACTTC. Translation gives CASSPTGREQYF.

The chain carries TRBV15 and TRBJ2-7; D is perhaps TRBD1 (5 bases). V lost 0 bases, J lost 6 bases, and 12 bases lay in between. Germline values: CDR1 LNHNV, CDR2 YYDKDF (reference sequence). The CDR3 has 14 residues. Here the CDR3 DNA reads TGTGCCACCAGCAGAGACAGGGAATGGAGCGAGCAGTACTTC. Translated: CATSRDREWSEQYF.

The CDR3 loop is CASSFWGTGNTIYF. For the CDR3, the DNA is TGTGCCAGCAGCTTCTGGGGCACTGGAAACACCATATATTTT. The chain employs TRBV7-9 and TRBJ1-3; D possibly corresponds to TRBD1 (5 bases). V lost 3 bases, J lost 2 bases, and 8 bases lay in between. Germline lookup yields CDR1 SEHNR and CDR2 FQNEAQ (reference sequence). The CDR3 loop spans 14 amino acids.

V is TRBV14 and J is TRBJ2-7, with 15 bases fitting TRBD2. In germline, CDR1 is SGHDN, CDR2 FVKESK. J was trimmed by 2 bases and V by 4 bases; bases with no gene match: 6. CDR3 length equals 17 residues. CDR3 region: CASSPRGLAGGAYEQYF. The CDR3 region has the DNA TGTGCCAGCAGCCCAAGGGGACTAGCGGGAGGAGCCTACGAGCAGTACTTC.

The rearrangement links TRBV9 to TRBJ1-2, with TRBD1 as a possible D gene (6 bases). In germline, CDR1 is SGDLS, CDR2 YYNGEE. V lost 4 bases and J 5 bases, leaving 24 bases between the germline ends. The CDR3 extends over 17 amino acids. The CDR3 is CASSPLTGPGRAYGYTF. The CDR3 DNA reads as TGTGCCAGCAGCCCATTGACAGGACCAGGGAGGGCTTATGGCTACACCTTC. Drawing the rest from reference TRBV9 and TRBJ1-2, the complete variable domain is DSGVTQTPKHLITATGQRVTLRCSPRSGDLSVYWYQQSLDQGLQFLIQYYNGEERAKGNILERFSAQQFPDLHSELNLSSLELGDSALYFCASSPLTGPGRAYGYTFGSGTRLTVV.